This T cell receptor (beta chain) stems from a study of cytotoxic CD8 clonotypes in ibrutinib-treated CLL. For TCR beta libraries, roughly 1.9 micrograms of genomic DNA were obtained from cryopreserved PBMCs. Sequencing was performed with immunoSEQ multiplex PCR; in TCRdb, only in-frame clones are kept and a portion is missing. This table holds a few hundred thousand clones, roughly 67% found once. CDR1 MGHRA and CDR2 YSYEKL come from the germline V gene. Trimming removed 1 base from V and 2 bases from J; junction bases left unmatched: 2. The CDR3 consists of 15 residues. This sequence originates from a human donor with chronic lymphocytic leukemia. This chain uses TRBV4-1 with TRBJ1-3, with 7 nucleotides matching TRBD1. Sequenced here: PBMCs, sampled after 36 months of ibrutinib treatment. For the CDR3, the DNA is TGCGCCAGCAGCCAAGTCACAGGGGCTGGAAACACCATATATTTT. It encodes CASSQVTGAGNTIYF.